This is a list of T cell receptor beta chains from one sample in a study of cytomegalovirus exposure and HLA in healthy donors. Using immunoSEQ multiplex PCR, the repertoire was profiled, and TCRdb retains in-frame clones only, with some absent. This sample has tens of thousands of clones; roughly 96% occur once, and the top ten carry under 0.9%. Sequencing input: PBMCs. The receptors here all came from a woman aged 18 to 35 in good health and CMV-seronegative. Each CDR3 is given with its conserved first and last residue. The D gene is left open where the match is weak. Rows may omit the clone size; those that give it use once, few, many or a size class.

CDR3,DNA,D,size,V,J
CAWTENTHEQYF,TGTGCCTGGACCGAAAATACCCACGAGCAGTACTTC,.,once,TRBV30,TRBJ2-7
CAWSLGGSLGTDTQYF,TGTGCCTGGAGTTTGGGCGGGAGTCTTGGCACAGATACGCAGTATTTT,TRBD2,.,TRBV30,TRBJ2-3
CASSLMARTYEQYF,TGTGCCAGCAGCTTAATGGCCCGCACCTACGAGCAGTACTTC,.,.,TRBV13,TRBJ2-7
CSVEATGLFF,TGCAGCGTTGAAGCCACAGGGTTGTTTTTT,.,.,TRBV29-1,TRBJ1-4
CASSLVPGTGKGELFF,TGTGCCAGCAGCTTGGTACCGGGGACAGGGAAGGGGGAACTGTTTTTT,TRBD1,.,TRBV5-8,TRBJ1-4
CASSSLAGGREQYF,TGTGCCAGCAGCTCACTAGCGGGAGGGCGCGAGCAGTACTTC,TRBD2,.,TRBV11-2,TRBJ2-7
CASSQDAARGTGNTIYF,TGCGCCAGCAGCCAAGACGCCGCCAGAGGGACTGGAAACACCATATATTTT,.,.,TRBV4-1,TRBJ1-3
CASNSEGVPETQYF,TGTGCCAGTAATAGCGAGGGGGTGCCAGAGACCCAGTACTTC,.,once,TRBV19,TRBJ2-5
CASSETPSSYEQYF,TGCGCCAGCAGCGAAACTCCAAGCTCCTACGAGCAGTACTTC,.,.,TRBV4-3,TRBJ2-7
CASSQRRQGASETQYF,TGCGCCAGCAGCCAACGGAGACAGGGGGCGTCAGAGACCCAGTACTTC,TRBD1,.,TRBV4-1,TRBJ2-5
CASGRGDAANYGYTF,TGTGCCAGCGGGAGGGGGGACGCCGCTAACTATGGCTACACCTTC,.,.,TRBV6-1,TRBJ1-2
CASRRAGGYYGYTF,TGTGCCAGCAGGAGGGCGGGTGGTTACTATGGCTACACCTTC,.,once,TRBV6-5,TRBJ1-2
CASRQEIATNEKLFF,TGTGCCAGCCGACAGGAGATTGCAACTAATGAAAAACTGTTTTTT,.,.,TRBV28,TRBJ1-4
CAISAGNEQFF,TGTGCCATCAGTGCAGGGAATGAGCAGTTCTTC,.,once,TRBV10-3,TRBJ2-1
CASSILEGSGTEAFF,TGTGCCAGTAGTATTTTGGAGGGGTCGGGCACTGAAGCTTTCTTT,.,.,TRBV19,TRBJ1-1
CASSPDGGGAEPQHF,TGTGCCAGCAGCCCAGACGGGGGGGGTGCGGAGCCCCAGCATTTT,.,.,TRBV6-4,TRBJ1-5
CASMGGGALHF,TGTGCCAGTATGGGGGGTGGAGCCCTCCACTTT,.,.,TRBV6-5,TRBJ1-6
CASGLREERTEAFF,TGTGCTAGTGGTTTGAGGGAGGAGAGGACTGAAGCTTTCTTT,.,.,TRBV12-5,TRBJ1-1
CASGVSVNTGELFF,TGTGCCAGCGGGGTTAGCGTGAACACCGGGGAGCTGTTTTTT,.,.,TRBV7-2,TRBJ2-2
CASSVGKGGNQPQHF,TGTGCCAGCAGCGTAGGGAAGGGAGGCAATCAGCCCCAGCATTTT,.,.,TRBV9,TRBJ1-5